The T cell receptor (beta chain) under discussion was sequenced for a study of sequential checkpoint blockade in melanoma. Only in-frame clones appear in the TCRdb table, and some are missing; sequencing was by immunoSEQ multiplex PCR. The table records 3,500 to 4,500 clones, approximately 30% of them present only once. The CDR3 runs 13 residues. Germline loops: CDR1 GTSNPN, CDR2 SVGIG (reference sequence). With 3 bases removed from V and 3 bases from J, the gap between germline ends came to 8 bases. This clone was detected a few times. As for treatment: randomized to nivolumab then ipilimumab (arm A) or the reverse (arm B).

The sequencing used tumor tissue (inferred from file names), collected from a patient given nivolumab and ipilimumab in sequence. The chain couples TRBV30 to TRBJ1-4, with D possibly being TRBD1 (5 bases). This TCR was sampled from a human donor with melanoma. The CDR3 coding sequence is TGTGCCTGGAGCCGAGGGGCTAATGAAAAACTGTTTTTT. This codes for CAWSRGANEKLFF. Combining the CDR3 with reference TRBV30 and TRBJ1-4 gives the whole variable domain SQTIHQWPATLVQPVGSPLSLECTVEGTSNPNLYWYRQAAGRGLQLLFYSVGIGQISSEVPQNLSASRPQDRQFILSSKKLLLSDSGFYLCAWSRGANEKLFFGSGTQLSVL.